Shown below are 24 T cell receptor beta chains from a single sample sequenced in a study of shared clonotypes between healthy human individuals. This table comes from immunoSEQ multiplex PCR, and its TCRdb copy is limited to in-frame clones, with some not included. The profile shows over a million clones, roughly 96% of them singletons. Sequenced input: naive CD4+ T cells sorted from blood. Documented subset: CD45RA+ positively selected. The receptors were gathered from a man aged 25 to 40 in good health.

This chain joins TRBV9 and TRBJ2-2; TRBD2 matches 8 bases. J lost 8 bases, V lost 3 bases, and 9 bases had no gene match. Looked up from germline, CDR1 is SGDLS and CDR2 is YYNGEE. This CDR3 is built from 15 residues. DNA for the CDR3: TGTGCCAGCAGCGCTTTAGCGGGAACGGCAGGGGAGCTGTTTTTT. Translating it yields CASSALAGTAGELFF.

V and J are TRBV27 and TRBJ2-7; tentatively, D is TRBD1 or TRBD2 (5 bases each). The CDR3 length is 14 residues. The V gene's germline CDR1 is MNHEY and CDR2 SMNVEV (reference sequence). Between the trimmed V and J ends, which lost 3 bases and 6 bases, there was a span of 15 bases. CDR3 nucleotide sequence: TGTGCCAGCAGTTTTAGGGGACCGGAGATCGAGCAGTACTTC. Translation gives CASSFRGPEIEQYF.

This rearrangement joins TRBV4-3 to TRBJ2-7; D is perhaps TRBD1 (6 bases). From germline, CDR1 is LGHNA and CDR2 YSLEER. The CDR3 runs 14 residues. The V end was cut by 2 bases, the J end by 6 bases, with 14 bases between. The CDR3 nucleotides read TGCGCCAGCAGCCAATCCCCGACAGGAGGCGAGCAGTACTTC. Its protein is CASSQSPTGGEQYF.

This chain uses TRBV7-9 with TRBJ2-3; possibly TRBD1 for D (5 bases). V gave up 1 base and J gave up 6 bases, with 8 bases separating them. In germline, CDR1 is SEHNR, CDR2 FQNEAQ (reference sequence). The length of the CDR3 is 13 residues. The CDR3: CASSLVSGDTQYF. The CDR3 nucleotides read TGTGCCAGCAGCTTAGTGTCAGGGGATACGCAGTATTTT.

This chain connects TRBV13 to TRBJ2-1; 9 bases map to TRBD2. The CDR3 sequence is 18 residues long. With 11 bases clipped from V and 1 base from J, the junction kept 18 bases outside the gene matches. Germline CDR1 PRHDT, CDR2 FYEKMQ (reference sequence). The CDR3 reads CALGGRHSGRPSYNEQFF. DNA of the CDR3: TGTGCCCTCGGGGGCCGTCATAGCGGGAGACCTTCCTACAATGAGCAGTTCTTC.

This chain links TRBV10-3 with TRBJ1-3; the D gene is possibly TRBD1 (5 bases). The CDR3 runs 15 residues. V lost 6 bases and J 1 base, leaving 13 bases between the germline ends. Germline CDR1 is ENHRY and CDR2 is SYGVKD. The DNA of the CDR3 is TGTGCCATCAGGGGCAGGGTGGTGTCTGGAAACACCATATATTTT. It encodes CAIRGRVVSGNTIYF.

The genes are TRBV6-4 and TRBJ2-7; D remains ambiguous. Germline assignment: CDR1 MRHNA and CDR2 SNTAGT. V was clipped by 4 bases and J by 2 bases, with 9 bases between them. CDR3 length: 13 residues. CDR3 amino acids: CASSGQQPYEQYF. The CDR3 DNA sequence: TGTGCCAGCAGTGGCCAGCAACCCTACGAGCAGTACTTC.

This clone was seen only once. The chain recombines TRBV7-9 with TRBJ2-5; TRBD2 might be the D (6 bases). CDR3 length: 14 amino acids. The V end was cut by 0 bases, the J end by 5 bases, with 10 bases between. Germline-derived CDR1 and CDR2 are SEHNR and FQNEAQ (reference sequence). The CDR3 DNA reads as TGTGCCAGCAGCTTAGCGGGAGGAAGGGAGACCCAGTACTTC. Translating gives CASSLAGGRETQYF. The whole variable domain, filled in from reference TRBV7-9 and TRBJ2-5, reads DTGVSQNPRHKITKRGQNVTFRCDPISEHNRLYWYRQTLGQGPEFLTYFQNEAQLEKSRLLSDRFSAERPKGSFSTLEIQRTEQGDSAMYLCASSLAGGRETQYFGPGTRLLVL.

The chain couples TRBV29-1 to TRBJ2-1; 11 nucleotides match TRBD1. This CDR3 contains 13 residues. With 7 bases clipped from V and 6 bases from J, the junction kept 5 bases outside the gene matches. Germline V gene data show CDR1 as SQVTM and CDR2 as ANQGSEA. DNA for the CDR3: TGCAGCGCGGGGACAGGGGGACGCAATGAGCAGTTCTTC. Translating gives CSAGTGGRNEQFF.

The chain has TRBV25-1 and TRBJ1-1, with a possible D match to TRBD1 (6 bases). Trimming took 1 base from V and 5 from J, leaving 17 bases between them. CDR1 is MGHDK, CDR2 SYGVNS, per germline. The length of the CDR3 is 16 residues. The CDR3 spells CASSEWDGRGVTEAFF. Written as DNA, the CDR3 is TGTGCCAGCAGTGAATGGGACGGGAGGGGGGTGACTGAAGCTTTCTTT.

This clone has a single count. Other nucleotide sequences from this sample produce the same CDR3. CDR3 DNA sequence: TGTGCCAGTAGCAGGGCAACTAATGAAAAACTGTTTTTT. This gives the protein CASSRATNEKLFF. The genes are TRBV19 and TRBJ1-4; a possible D gene is TRBD1 (5 bases). Germline CDR1 LNHDA, CDR2 SQIVND (reference sequence). This CDR3 spans 13 amino acids. Deletions cut 6 bases from V and 0 bases from J, with 5 bases between.

The chain has TRBV30 and TRBJ1-2; D not resolved. The germline V and J ends were trimmed by 0 bases and 6 bases, with 11 bases remaining between them. CDR1 and CDR2 (germline): GTSNPN, SVGIG (reference sequence). This CDR3 is 13 amino acids long. CDR3 amino acids: CAWSVDWANGYTF. CDR3 coding DNA: TGTGCCTGGAGTGTTGACTGGGCGAATGGCTACACCTTC.

This rearrangement joins TRBV5-1 to TRBJ2-7, with 7 bases that match TRBD1. From germline, CDR1 is SGHRS and CDR2 YFSETQ. This CDR3 comprises 13 residues. V trimming: 0 bases; J trimming: 7 bases; junction bases outside the gene matches: 4. CDR3 DNA: TGCGCCAGCAGCTTGGAGGGGGCTCGGGAGCAGTACTTC. Its protein is CASSLEGAREQYF.

The chain links TRBV7-9 to TRBJ2-5, with TRBD1 matching 7 bases. The ends lost 5 bases at V and 5 bases at J; junction bases unmatched: 8. Looked up from germline, CDR1 is SEHNR and CDR2 is FQNEAQ (reference sequence). The CDR3 runs 14 residues. The CDR3 protein is CASSREQGSETQYF. The CDR3 DNA reads TGTGCCAGCAGCCGCGAACAGGGGTCGGAGACCCAGTACTTC.

V is TRBV29-1 and J is TRBJ1-2; D gene uncertain. Germline V gene sequence: CDR1 SQVTM, CDR2 ANQGSEA. This CDR3 comprises 13 residues. Trimming cost V 3 bases and J 1 base, with 9 bases left between them. The CDR3 sequence: CSVDGPNNYGYTF. Here the CDR3 DNA reads TGCAGCGTTGACGGACCGAATAACTATGGCTACACCTTC.

The genes are TRBV27 and TRBJ2-1; D not resolved. Per germline, CDR1 MNHEY and CDR2 SMNVEV (reference sequence). Trimming pared 1 base from V and 6 bases from J, leaving 7 bases between. The CDR3 is 13 residues long. In DNA, the CDR3 is TGTGCCAGCAGTTTATTACCCCCCAATGAGCAGTTCTTC. Its protein is CASSLLPPNEQFF.

The gene calls are TRBV18 and TRBJ2-1; D unclear. The CDR3 contains 17 residues. From germline, CDR1 is KGHSH and CDR2 LQKENI. V was pared by 1 base and J by 4 bases, with 17 bases between. The CDR3 protein is CASSPRQPKNLYNEQFF. The CDR3 DNA sequence: TGTGCCAGCTCACCACGTCAGCCTAAAAACCTATACAATGAGCAGTTCTTC. The entire variable domain, with the rest obtained from reference TRBV18 and TRBJ2-1, is as follows: NAGVMQNPRHLVRRRGQEARLRCSPMKGHSHVYWYRQLPEEGLKFMVYLQKENIIDESGMPKERFSAEFPKEGPSILRIQQVVRGDSAAYFCASSPRQPKNLYNEQFFGPGTRLTVL.

As to this clone: Other DNA sequences of this sample code for an identical CDR3. The CDR3 protein is CASSVGLAGPTDTQYF. The CDR3 bases are TGTGCCAGCAGCGTGGGACTAGCGGGGCCAACAGATACGCAGTATTTT. The V gene is TRBV9, the J gene TRBJ2-3; 13 nucleotides match TRBD2. Unmatched junction bases numbered 3, after V lost 2 bases and J lost 3 bases. The CDR3 is 16 residues long. In germline, CDR1 is SGDLS, CDR2 YYNGEE.

This chain joins TRBV5-1 and TRBJ2-5, with 14 nucleotides matching TRBD2. There are 15 residues in the CDR3. Germline CDR1 SGHRS, CDR2 YFSETQ. The V gene end was trimmed by 4 bases and the J gene end by 5 bases; junction bases not matched to a gene: 4. CDR3 bases: TGCGCCAGCAGCGGTGGACTAGCGGGAGGTGAGACCCAGTACTTC. Residues: CASSGGLAGGETQYF.

The chain employs TRBV27 and TRBJ1-1; 7 bases agree with TRBD1. The J segment lost 1 base and the V segment lost 5 bases, leaving 10 bases of the junction unmatched. Looked up from germline, CDR1 is MNHEY and CDR2 is SMNVEV (reference sequence). This CDR3 region has 16 residues. CDR3 nucleotide sequence: TGTGCCAGCAGTCCATTGACAGGGAGGGGGAACACTGAAGCTTTCTTT. Residues: CASSPLTGRGNTEAFF.

J is TRBJ2-1 and V is TRBV18, with a weak D call TRBD2 (6 bases). The ends were cut back, 1 base at V and 2 bases at J, with 9 bases in the middle. Germline CDR1 KGHSH, CDR2 LQKENI. The CDR3 is 15 residues long. CDR3 nucleotides: TGTGCCAGCTCACCACGCGGGGTGACCTACAATGAGCAGTTCTTC. Residues: CASSPRGVTYNEQFF.

This chain joins TRBV29-1 and TRBJ2-3; 8 positions agree with TRBD1. J gave up 3 bases and V 0 bases, and 11 bases lay outside the gene matches. The germline V gene has CDR1 SQVTM and CDR2 ANQGSEA. The CDR3 sequence is 17 residues long. Here the CDR3 DNA reads TGCAGCGTTGAAGACCGAGCCACAGGGGGGTGGACAGATACGCAGTATTTT. It encodes CSVEDRATGGWTDTQYF.

The chain recombines TRBV9 with TRBJ2-7; D is perhaps TRBD2 (5 bases). In germline, CDR1 is SGDLS, CDR2 YYNGEE. The V end was cut by 0 bases, the J end by 2 bases, with 9 bases between. The CDR3 totals 14 residues. CDR3 residues: CASSVGVGAYEQYF. Written as DNA, the CDR3 is TGTGCCAGCAGCGTAGGAGTGGGAGCCTACGAGCAGTACTTC.

V and J are TRBV2 and TRBJ2-4; tentative D call: TRBD1 (6 bases). The CDR3 is 13 amino acids. With 6 bases removed from V and 7 bases from J, the gap between germline ends came to 13 bases. Looked up from germline, CDR1 is SNHLY and CDR2 is FYNNEI. In DNA form, the CDR3 reads TGTGCCAGCAGACCCGGGACAACCAACATTCAGTACTTC. It specifies CASRPGTTNIQYF.